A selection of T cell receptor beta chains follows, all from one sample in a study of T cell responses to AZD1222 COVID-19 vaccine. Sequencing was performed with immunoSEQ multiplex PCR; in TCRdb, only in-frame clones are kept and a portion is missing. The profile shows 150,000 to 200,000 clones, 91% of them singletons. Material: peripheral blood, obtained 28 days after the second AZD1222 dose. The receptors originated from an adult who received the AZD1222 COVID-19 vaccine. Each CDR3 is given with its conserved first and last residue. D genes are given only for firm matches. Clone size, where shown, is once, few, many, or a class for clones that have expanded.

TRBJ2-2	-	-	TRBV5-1	TGCGCCAGCAGCTTGGTATGGACACCGAACACCGGGGAGCTGTTTTTT	CASSLVWTPNTGELFF
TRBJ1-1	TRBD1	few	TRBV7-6	TGTGCCAGCAGCCCTGGGACAGGGGGCGCAAGTCCAAGCACTGAAGCTTTCTTT	CASSPGTGGASPSTEAFF
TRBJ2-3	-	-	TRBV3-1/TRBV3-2	TGTGCCAGCAGCCAAGCGGACTTCACAGATACGCAGTATTTT	CASSQADFTDTQYF
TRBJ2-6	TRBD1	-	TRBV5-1	TGCGCCAGCAGCTTGTTGCTGGGACAGGGGGTCTCTGGGGCCAACGTCCTGACTTTC	CASSLLLGQGVSGANVLTF
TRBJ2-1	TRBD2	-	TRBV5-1	TGCGCCAGCAGCTGGGGGGGTGCAGACCAAAAGGGGTTTGGGAATGAGCAGTTCTTC	CASSWGGADQKGFGNEQFF
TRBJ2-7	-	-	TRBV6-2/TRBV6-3	TGTGCCAGCAGCTGGGAAATTCGGGACAATACCTACGAGCAGTACTTC	CASSWEIRDNTYEQYF
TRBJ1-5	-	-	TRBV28	TGTGCCAGCAGGCCGCTCGGGGGGCGGCAGCCCCAGCATTTT	CASRPLGGRQPQHF
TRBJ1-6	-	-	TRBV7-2	TGTGCCAGCAGCTTAGGGCCAGCGATAAATTCACCCCTCCACTTT	CASSLGPAINSPLHF
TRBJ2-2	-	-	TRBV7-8	TGTGCCAGCAGCTTAGATGTGGTCTTCCCCACCGGGGAGCTGTTTTTT	CASSLDVVFPTGELFF
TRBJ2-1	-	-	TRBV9	TGTGCCAGCAGCGGCCCCGGGGCCAACAATGAGCAGTTCTTC	CASSGPGANNEQFF
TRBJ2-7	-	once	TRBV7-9	TGTGCCAGCAGCTTCTGGGGGACCTACGAGCAGTACTTC	CASSFWGTYEQYF
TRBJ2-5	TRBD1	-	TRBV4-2	TGTGCCAGCAGCACGCGGACAGGAGAAGAGACCCAGTACTTC	CASSTRTGEETQYF
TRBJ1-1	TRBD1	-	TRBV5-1	TGCGCCAGCAGCTTGGTGACAGGGGGCTTCAGCACTGAAGCTTTCTTT	CASSLVTGGFSTEAFF
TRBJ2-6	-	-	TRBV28	TGTGCCAGCAGTTTGATAGGCGGAGGGGCCAACGTCCTGACTTTC	CASSLIGGGANVLTF
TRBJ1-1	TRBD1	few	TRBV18	TGTGCCAGCTCTGAGGGGGCCACTGAAGCTTTCTTT	CASSEGATEAFF
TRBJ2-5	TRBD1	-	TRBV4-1	TGCGCCAGCAGCCAGACGGACAGGGGGGTTCGTGAGACCCAGTACTTC	CASSQTDRGVRETQYF
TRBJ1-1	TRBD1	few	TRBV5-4	TGTGCCAGCAGCTTGGGGGGGACAGGGGTCGGCACTGAAGCTTTCTTT	CASSLGGTGVGTEAFF
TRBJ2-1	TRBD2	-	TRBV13	TGTGCCAGCAGCCCGGGGGGGGCCGGAGAGTACAATGAGCAGTTCTTC	CASSPGGAGEYNEQFF
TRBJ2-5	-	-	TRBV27	TGTGCCAGCAGTTTTCGGGGGGAGGGGGTCGAAGAGACCCAGTACTTC	CASSFRGEGVEETQYF
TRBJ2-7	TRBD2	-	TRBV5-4	TGTGCCAGCAGCGCGGGGGGGCGAAACTACGAGCAGTACTTC	CASSAGGRNYEQYF
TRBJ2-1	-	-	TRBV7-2	TGTGCCAGCAGCTTGGCGGCGGCGGGTTGGAATGAGCAGTTCTTC	CASSLAAAGWNEQFF
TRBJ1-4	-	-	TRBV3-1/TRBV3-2	TGTGCCAGCAGCCCGGGGCCACAGTCCGGAACTAATGAAAAACTGTTTTTT	CASSPGPQSGTNEKLFF
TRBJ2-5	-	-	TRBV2	TGTGCCAGCAGGGCAGGGTGGGAGACCCAGTACTTC	CASRAGWETQYF
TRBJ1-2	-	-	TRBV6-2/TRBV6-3	TGTGCCAGCATCCCGCTGCCATCCTATCAGGGGAGGCATGGCTACACCTTC	CASIPLPSYQGRHGYTF
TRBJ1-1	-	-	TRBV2	TGTGCCAGCATTTTATTCTCCTCTCCAGAAGAAGCTTTCTTT	CASILFSSPEEAFF
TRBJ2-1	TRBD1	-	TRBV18	TGTGCCAGCTCACAGGACAGGGGTTCCTACAATGAGCAGTTCTTC	CASSQDRGSYNEQFF
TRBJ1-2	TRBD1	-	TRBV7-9	TGTGCCAGCAGCCCCGGGACCAGGGGGGTGGATGGCTACACCTTC	CASSPGTRGVDGYTF
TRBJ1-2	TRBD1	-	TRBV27	TGTGCCAGCAGTTTATCGGACAGGGTCCCCTATGGCTACACCTTC	CASSLSDRVPYGYTF
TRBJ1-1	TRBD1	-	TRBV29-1	TGCAGCGTGCAGGGGGCGCGATTGAACACTGAAGCTTTCTTT	CSVQGARLNTEAFF
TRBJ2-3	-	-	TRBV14	TGTGCCAGCAGCCAAGTATTCTCCGCAGGGTATGGCACAGATACGCAGTATTTT	CASSQVFSAGYGTDTQYF
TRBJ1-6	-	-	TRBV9	TGTGCCAGCAGCGTAGCTAATTCACCCCTCCACTTT	CASSVANSPLHF
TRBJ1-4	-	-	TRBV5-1	TGCGCCAGCAGCTTTCAGGGCGCTAATGAAAAACTGTTTTTT	CASSFQGANEKLFF
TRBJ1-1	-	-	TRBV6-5	TGTGCCAGCAGCGTCGCCGGGACGTTGAACACTGAAGCTTTCTTT	CASSVAGTLNTEAFF
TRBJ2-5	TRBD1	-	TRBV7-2	TGTGCCAGCAGCTTCAGACAGGGGAGTGGAGAGACCCAGTACTTC	CASSFRQGSGETQYF
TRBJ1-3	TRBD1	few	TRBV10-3	TGTGCCATCAGTGAGGGGGACAGGGGGTCCGGAAACACCATATATTTT	CAISEGDRGSGNTIYF
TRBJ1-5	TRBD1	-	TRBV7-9	TGTGCCAGCAGCCAGGGGCAGGGGGCACGCCCCCAGCATTTT	CASSQGQGARPQHF
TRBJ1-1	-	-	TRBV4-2	TGTGCCAGCAGCCAAACCTTGGGTCAGGGCACTGAAGCTTTCTTT	CASSQTLGQGTEAFF
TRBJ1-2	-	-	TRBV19	TGTGCCAGTAACGAGGGTCCCCGGGGGTACTATGGCTACACCTTC	CASNEGPRGYYGYTF
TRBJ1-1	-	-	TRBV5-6	TGTGCCAGCAGCTTGGGACCTATACAGGGAGGCACTGAAGCTTTCTTT	CASSLGPIQGGTEAFF
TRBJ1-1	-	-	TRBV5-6	TGTGCCAGCAGCTTGGAATTCTCGTCGGGGTTGCTGGCTGAAGCTTTCTTT	CASSLEFSSGLLAEAFF
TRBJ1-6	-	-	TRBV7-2	TGTGCCAGCAGCTTAAACTCTGGAGGGTCACCCCTCCACTTT	CASSLNSGGSPLHF
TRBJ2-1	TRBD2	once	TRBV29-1	TGCAGCGTTGGAGCGGGGGAGTACAATGAGCAGTTCTTC	CSVGAGEYNEQFF